Described below is a single TCR beta chain sequence and its context. Each cDNA molecule carried a unique molecular identifier. TCRdb reprocessed the 5' RACE reads via MiXCR and lists one record per CDR3 protein. The repertoire holds about 80,000 distinct CDR3 sequences, with approximately 5% as singletons. The sample originates from a study of early T cells in non-severe SARS-CoV-2 infection. Across the whole study: RNA in bulk from unsorted whole blood was sequenced, and chains were unpaired.

V lost 6 bases to trimming and J lost 4 bases, with 19 bases between them. From germline, CDR1 is SNHLY and CDR2 FYNNEI. The CDR3 loop spans 15 amino acids. The rearrangement joins TRBV2 to TRBJ2-7, with D possibly matching TRBD2 (6 bases). The source material was whole blood, sampled at baseline. The receptor comes from an adult who was a healthcare worker with PCR-confirmed SARS-CoV-2 infection or an uninfected control (not recorded which). The CDR3 DNA is TGTGCCAGCAGAGAAAGGGACTTTCCCGAGTACGAGCAGTACTTC. This translates into CASRERDFPEYEQYF.